Listed here is a single T cell receptor beta chain. The antigen is unknown. This entry is derived from a study of shared clonotypes between healthy human individuals. Looking at the study overall: Each donor's CD4 naive and CD4 memory cells filled three plates apiece, CD8 naive two, and CD8 memory one. Study-wide results and caveats: Around 5% was the fraction of naive CD4 clonotypes found shared across four donors.

CDR3 length: 17 amino acids. Germline values: CDR1 SGHRS, CDR2 YFSETQ. With 2 bases removed from V and 3 bases from J, the gap between germline ends came to 17 bases. About 200 ng DNA, tens of thousands of T cell genomes, went into each sorted-subset replicate PCR. Original methodology: From ImmunoSEQ came sequences covering only the junction and carrying no quality scores, so filtering differed. Libraries were prepared by immunoSEQ multiplex PCR; TCRdb keeps only in-frame clonotypes and omits some of them. V, J and clone size are those of that table, while D and trimming were read from the DNA. The table includes millions of clones, about 94% detected once. CD45RO-negative, CCR7-selected cells formed the naive CD8 fraction, which excluded terminally differentiated effector memory CD45RA+ cells.

Sequencing used naive CD8+ T cells sorted from blood. This receptor was identified in a young man in good health. The chain combines TRBV5-1 with TRBJ2-2, with D possibly matching TRBD2 (6 bases). CDR3 region: CASSLRRSGGYTGELFF. In DNA form, the CDR3 reads TGCGCCAGCAGCTTAAGGCGCTCCGGAGGGTACACCGGGGAGCTGTTTTTT.